This TCR beta chain emerged from a study of blood T cell repertoires in COVID-19. The wider study: Samples of COVID-19 (acute and convalescent) were obtained from the United States, Italy and Spain. Sources were T cells, B-cell-depleted T cells, or PBMCs; the material itself was cDNA or gDNA.

CDR1 and CDR2 (germline): LGHNA, YNFKEQ. CDR3 length equals 16 residues. Trimming cost V 0 bases and J 14 bases, with 25 bases left between them. In the source study's methods: Estimation of nucleated cell counts relied on the amplification of reference gene primers. Data came from immunoSEQ multiplex PCR; TCRdb stores just in-frame clones and leaves some out. V, J and clone size derive from that table, while D and trimming were established from the DNA sequence. The sample holds some 170,000 clones, roughly 87% seen once. This TCR was recovered from a woman in her seventies with acute or convalescent COVID-19. Sequenced sample: peripheral blood. The V call is TRBV4-2, the J call TRBJ1-2; tentatively, D is TRBD1 (5 bases). In nucleotides, the CDR3 is TGTGCCAGCAGCCAAGAACGGTCGGGACTCATAGGCTTAGGGACCTTC. Translating gives CASSQERSGLIGLGTF.